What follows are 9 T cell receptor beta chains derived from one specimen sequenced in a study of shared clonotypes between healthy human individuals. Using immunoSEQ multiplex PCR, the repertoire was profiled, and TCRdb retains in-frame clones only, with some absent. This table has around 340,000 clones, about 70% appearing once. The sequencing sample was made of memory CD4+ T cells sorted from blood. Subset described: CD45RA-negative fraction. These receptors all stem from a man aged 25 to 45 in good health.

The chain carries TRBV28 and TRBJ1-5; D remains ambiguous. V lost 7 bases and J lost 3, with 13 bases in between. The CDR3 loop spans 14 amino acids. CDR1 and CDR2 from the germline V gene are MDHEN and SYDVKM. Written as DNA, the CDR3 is TGTGCCAGCACGCGCATGGACTTCAATCAGCCCCAGCATTTT. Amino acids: CASTRMDFNQPQHF.

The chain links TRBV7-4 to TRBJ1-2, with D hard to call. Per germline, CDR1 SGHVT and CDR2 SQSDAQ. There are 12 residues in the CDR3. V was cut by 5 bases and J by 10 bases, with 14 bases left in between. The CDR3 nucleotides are TGTGCCAGCAGCGCTCCTGGGTCCCACTACACCTTC. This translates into CASSAPGSHYTF.

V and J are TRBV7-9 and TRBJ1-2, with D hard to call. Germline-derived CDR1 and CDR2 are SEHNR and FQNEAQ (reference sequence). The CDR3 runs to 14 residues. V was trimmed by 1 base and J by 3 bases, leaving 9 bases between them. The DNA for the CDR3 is TGTGCCAGCAGCTTAGGTTCAGACTACTATGGCTACACCTTC. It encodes CASSLGSDYYGYTF.

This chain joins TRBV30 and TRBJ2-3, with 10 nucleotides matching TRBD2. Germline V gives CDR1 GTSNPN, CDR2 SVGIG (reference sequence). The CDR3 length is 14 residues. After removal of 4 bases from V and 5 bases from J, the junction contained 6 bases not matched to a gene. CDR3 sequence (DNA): TGTGCCTGGAAACTAGCGGGGCCAGGAGATACGCAGTATTTT. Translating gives CAWKLAGPGDTQYF.

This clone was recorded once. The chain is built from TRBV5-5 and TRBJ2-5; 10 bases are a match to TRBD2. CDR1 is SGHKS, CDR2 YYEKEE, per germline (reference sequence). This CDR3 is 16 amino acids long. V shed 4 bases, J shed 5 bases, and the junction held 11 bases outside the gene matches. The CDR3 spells CASSPPRGTSAETQYF. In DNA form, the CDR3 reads TGTGCCAGCAGCCCCCCACGAGGGACTAGCGCTGAGACCCAGTACTTC.

The CDR3 loop is CASSWDTIQIMNTEAFF. DNA for the CDR3: TGTGCCAGCAGCTGGGATACTATTCAGATCATGAACACTGAAGCTTTCTTT. The chain is built from TRBV5-4 and TRBJ1-1; D is ambiguous. The CDR3 totals 17 residues. Looked up from germline, CDR1 is SGHNT and CDR2 is YYREEE (reference sequence). V dropped 3 bases and J dropped 0 bases, with 18 bases sitting between them.

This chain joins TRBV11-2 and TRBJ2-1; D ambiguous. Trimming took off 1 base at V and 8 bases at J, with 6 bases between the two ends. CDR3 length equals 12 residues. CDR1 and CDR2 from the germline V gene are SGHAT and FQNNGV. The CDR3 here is CASSLVPHEQFF. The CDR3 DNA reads TGTGCCAGCAGCTTAGTCCCCCATGAGCAGTTCTTC.

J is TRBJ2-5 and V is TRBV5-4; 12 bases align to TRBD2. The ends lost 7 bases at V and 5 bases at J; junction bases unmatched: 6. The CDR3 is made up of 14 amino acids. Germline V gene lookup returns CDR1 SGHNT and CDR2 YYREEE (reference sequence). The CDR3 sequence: CASSTSGSGETQYF. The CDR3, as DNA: TGTGCCAGCTCGACTAGCGGGAGTGGGGAGACCCAGTACTTC.

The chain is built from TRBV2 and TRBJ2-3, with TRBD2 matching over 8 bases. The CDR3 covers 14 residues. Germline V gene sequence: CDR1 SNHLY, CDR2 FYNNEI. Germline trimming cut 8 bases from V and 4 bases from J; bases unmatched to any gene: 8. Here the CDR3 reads CASEREIGADTQYF. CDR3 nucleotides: TGTGCCAGCGAGCGGGAGATAGGTGCAGATACGCAGTATTTT.